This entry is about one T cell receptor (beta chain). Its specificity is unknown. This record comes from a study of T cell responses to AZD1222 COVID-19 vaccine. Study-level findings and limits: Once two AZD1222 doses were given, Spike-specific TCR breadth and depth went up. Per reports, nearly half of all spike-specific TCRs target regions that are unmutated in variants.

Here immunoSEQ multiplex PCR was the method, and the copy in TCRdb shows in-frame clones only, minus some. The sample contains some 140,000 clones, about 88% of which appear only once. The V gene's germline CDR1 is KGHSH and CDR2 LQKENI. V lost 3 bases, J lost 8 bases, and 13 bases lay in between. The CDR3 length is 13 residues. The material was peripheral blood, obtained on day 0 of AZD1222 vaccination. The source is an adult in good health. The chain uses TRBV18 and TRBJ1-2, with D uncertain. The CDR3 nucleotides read TGTGCCAGCTCACCCTCCGACACCCGAGGCTACACCTTC. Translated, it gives CASSPSDTRGYTF.